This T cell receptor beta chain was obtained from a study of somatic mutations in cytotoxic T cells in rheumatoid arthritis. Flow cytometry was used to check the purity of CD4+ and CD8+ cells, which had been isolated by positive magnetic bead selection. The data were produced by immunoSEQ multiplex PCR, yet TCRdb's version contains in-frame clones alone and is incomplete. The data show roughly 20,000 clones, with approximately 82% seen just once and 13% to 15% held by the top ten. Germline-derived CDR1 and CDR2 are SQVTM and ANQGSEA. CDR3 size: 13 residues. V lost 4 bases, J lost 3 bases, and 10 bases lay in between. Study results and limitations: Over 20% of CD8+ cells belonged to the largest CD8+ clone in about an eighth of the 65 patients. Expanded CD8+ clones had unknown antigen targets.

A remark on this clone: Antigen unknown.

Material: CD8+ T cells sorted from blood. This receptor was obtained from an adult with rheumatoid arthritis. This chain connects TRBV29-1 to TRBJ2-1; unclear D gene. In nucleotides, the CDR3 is TGCAGCGTTGTATTTGGGATCTACAATGAGCAGTTCTTC. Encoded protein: CSVVFGIYNEQFF.